This T cell receptor beta chain was found in a study of a mutant IDH1 vaccine in newly diagnosed glioma (dated by TCRdb to about 2021). In the study overall: Of the 25 to 40 patients who were treated, about 62% were male and roughly 38% were female, and the mean age was around 41 years. Six visits were used for peripheral blood collection: V03 (baseline), V05, V07, V10, V12 and V13. Before enrollment, most patients had been given radiochemotherapy with temozolomide as standard therapy, while the rest had received either radiotherapy alone or temozolomide alone. Longitudinal TCRB deep sequencing was done for 20 to 25 treated patients, wherever samples were available for exploratory analyses. Overall study results and their limits: The authors stated that sample limitations prevented analyses of patient blood samples from being reproduced. Across multiple MHC alleles, vaccine-induced immune responses were seen in roughly 93% of patients. Selection of PBMC samples for TCRB deep sequencing was based on availability. Pseudoprogression seemed to be unrelated to changes in the top peripheral T cell clonotypes found by TCRB sequencing.

Taken from cysteine to phenylalanine, the CDR3 has 15 residues. CDR3 DNA is the only sequence kept; it has 45 bases, read in frame from the first base. Trimming leaves V shorter by 4 bases and J shorter by 9 bases, with the junction holding 4 bases beyond the gene matches. CDR1 and CDR2 are drawn from the germline V gene: MNHNS, SASEGT. The library relied on the immunoSEQ multiplex PCR assay. Rearranged TCR beta chain sequences were amplified with the hsTCRB Kit following the manufacturer's protocol. TCRB libraries were sequenced on an Illumina MiSeq. In the authors' own workflow: Demultiplexing, trimming and gene mapping were performed with the kit vendor's proprietary platform. TCRdb's version of the immuneACCESS table is confined to in-frame rearrangements and falls short of the full clone set. An unresolved V gene accounts for under half of the shortfall where checked; the remainder is of unknown origin. V, J and clone size are taken as reported in that table, and D and trimming were inferred from the DNA itself. Recorded for this sample are about 67,000 clones; around 88% of them occurred a single time. The ten largest make up approximately 4.2% of the sample.

The intended sense of this specimen's time point label: baseline, week 1 (first vaccination visit). The sample's treatment or condition label, decoded: pre-vaccination baseline after standard-of-care therapy. Newly diagnosed WHO grade 3 or 4 IDH1-mutant astrocytomas showing loss of nuclear ATRX were present in the donors. The samples were drawn from NOA16, a multicentre, single-arm, open-label phase I trial in Germany that tested a mutant IDH1 peptide vaccine in humans for the first time. For immunogenicity testing, the blood drawn at visit V03 was used as the baseline sample. Genomic DNA for TCRB sequencing was extracted from EDTA blood using the DNeasy Blood and Tissue Kit. The sample holds one count of this clone. Its cognate antigen has yet to be identified. No base quality information exists; no much larger clone differs at one position.

The input for sequencing was peripheral blood mononuclear cells (PBMCs), taken from a glioma patient treated with radiotherapy, temozolomide or both. The sequence was collected from a woman between 18 and 29 years old with glioma. Some clones in this sample may be carry-over from other donors' samples. The chain couples TRBV6-1 to TRBJ1-6; 12 middle bases align to TRBD1. Here is the DNA: TGTGCCAGCAGTGCCGGGACAGGGGGCCTTTCACCCCTCCACTTT. This sequence encodes CASSAGTGGLSPLHF.